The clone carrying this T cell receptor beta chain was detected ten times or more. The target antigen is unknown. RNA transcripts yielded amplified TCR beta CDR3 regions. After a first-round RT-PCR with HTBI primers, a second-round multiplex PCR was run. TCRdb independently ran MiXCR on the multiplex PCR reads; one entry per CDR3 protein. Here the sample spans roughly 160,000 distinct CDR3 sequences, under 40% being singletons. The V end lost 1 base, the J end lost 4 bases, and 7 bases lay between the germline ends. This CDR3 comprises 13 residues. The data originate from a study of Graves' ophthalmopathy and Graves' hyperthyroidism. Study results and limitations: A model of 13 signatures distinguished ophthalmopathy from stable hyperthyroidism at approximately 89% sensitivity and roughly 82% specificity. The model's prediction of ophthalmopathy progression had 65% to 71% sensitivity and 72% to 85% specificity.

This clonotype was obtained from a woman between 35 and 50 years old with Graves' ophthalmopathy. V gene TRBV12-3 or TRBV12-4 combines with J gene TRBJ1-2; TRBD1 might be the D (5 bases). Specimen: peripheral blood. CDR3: CASSLGRGYGYTF. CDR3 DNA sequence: TGTGCCAGCAGTTTAGGAAGGGGCTATGGCTACACCTTC.